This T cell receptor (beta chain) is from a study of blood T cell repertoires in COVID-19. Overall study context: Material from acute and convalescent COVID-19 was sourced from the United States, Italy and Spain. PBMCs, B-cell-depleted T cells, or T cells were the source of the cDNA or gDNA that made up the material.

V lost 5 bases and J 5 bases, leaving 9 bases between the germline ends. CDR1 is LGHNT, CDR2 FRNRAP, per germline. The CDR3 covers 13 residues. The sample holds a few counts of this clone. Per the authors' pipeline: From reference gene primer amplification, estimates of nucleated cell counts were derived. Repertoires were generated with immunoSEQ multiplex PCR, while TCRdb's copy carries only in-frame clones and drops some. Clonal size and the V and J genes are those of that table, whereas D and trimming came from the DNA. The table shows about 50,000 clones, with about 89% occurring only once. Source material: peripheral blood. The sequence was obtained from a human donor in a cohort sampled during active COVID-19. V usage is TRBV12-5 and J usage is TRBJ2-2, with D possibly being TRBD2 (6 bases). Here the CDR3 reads CASGTEGTGELFF. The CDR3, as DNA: TGTGCTAGTGGTACGGAGGGGACCGGGGAGCTGTTTTTT.